This TCR beta chain was sequenced during a study of T cells after yellow fever vaccination (dated by TCRdb to about 2019). Turning to the overall study: The SMART-Seq v4 Ultra Low Input RNA kit was used to prepare libraries from fractions with low cell numbers. To follow T-cell clones before and after both primary and booster YFV17D yellow fever vaccination, bulk TCR alpha and beta repertoires underwent longitudinal sequencing. Two healthy male donors made up the cohort, one aged 18 to 29 years and the other aged 30 to 40 years. Blood was collected at multiple timepoints before and after primary and secondary immunization, and bulk PBMC replicates and cell subsets were isolated. The paper's findings and limits, for the study overall: A small fraction of clonotypes appeared in both the CD4 and CD8 compartments, likely as a result of convergent recombination. Most clones expanded after primary vaccination were re-detected after the booster (almost 97% of CD4 and 88% of CD8), suggesting broad memory maintenance. Compared with the primary T-cell response, the secondary T-cell response was faster but weaker, reaching its peak on day 5 rather than on day 15. Because only a couple of donors were included in the study, the extent to which the findings can be generalized is limited. Because abundant contaminating clonotypes from the bulk population could be contained in FACS-sorted repertoires, computational filtering was required.

TCR cDNA was synthesized by 5'RACE template switching, which introduced a universal primer site and unique molecular identifiers. Priming for cDNA synthesis came from both the TCR alpha and TCR beta constant segments. Libraries were amplified in two PCR steps, with sample barcodes and sequencing adapters added in the second step. Sequencing of libraries was done on Illumina HiSeq 2500 (2x100 bp) or NovaSeq (2x150 bp). The source study handled its data this way. Demultiplexing of reads and collapsing into UMI consensus sequences were performed with MIGEC, and V(D)J alignment was carried out with MiXCR. Vaccine-responding clonotypes were defined with edgeR using replicate PBMC samples, requiring FDR below 0.01 and a log2 fold change above 5 up to day 15. Bulk clonotypes were assigned CD4 or CD8 identity according to which sequenced CD4 or CD8 repertoire held them at higher abundance. In-frame beta chains were kept once TCRdb had trimmed the public reads at Q25 with fastp and called clones with MiXCR. Rows are unified per CDR3 protein, each entry keeping the most common DNA and genes. V and J calls and clone size were set by TCRdb, not the authors. For this sample the table gives 300,000 or so distinct CDR3 sequences, of which 8.1% were detected only once. The ten largest clones take up approximately 15% of the sample.

This specimen's treatment or condition label, per the study, means: live attenuated yellow fever vaccine strain. Two biological replicates of bulk PBMCs were collected at each blood-draw timepoint. A standard Ficoll-Paque protocol was used to isolate PBMCs from peripheral blood. TriZol was used to extract RNA from bulk PBMCs, CD4 and CD8 fractions, and dextramer-positive and dextramer-negative fractions. Details on this clonotype: Its binding antigen is unknown. Base qualities were left out, and no much larger clone turns up one base away.

The sample was PBMCs, taken approximately 40 days after the first yellow fever vaccination. This clonotype was obtained from a man younger than 30 who received the YFV17D yellow fever vaccine.

The CDR3 in this case is CASSQGGAILNTEAFF. In nucleotide form, the sequence is TGTGCCAGCAGCCAAGGGGGAGCGATCTTGAACACTGAAGCTTTCTTT. Recombination linked TRBV7-9 to TRBJ1-1, with TRBD1 as a weak D call on 6 bases. CDR1 SEHNR and CDR2 FQNEAQ are derived from the germline V gene (reference sequence). V sheds 5 bases and J sheds 0 bases, leaving 16 bases between their ends. The CDR3 holds 16 amino acids from the cysteine to the phenylalanine. The read is trimmed to its CDR3 DNA, 48 bases read in frame from base 1. The full variable domain, with segments outside the CDR3 supplied by the reference TRBV7-9 and TRBJ1-1 proteins, appears as DTGVSQNPRHKITKRGQNVTFRCDPISEHNRLYWYRQTLGQGPEFLTYFQNEAQLEKSRLLSDRFSAERPKGSFSTLEIQRTEQGDSAMYLCASSQGGAILNTEAFFGQGTRLTVV.